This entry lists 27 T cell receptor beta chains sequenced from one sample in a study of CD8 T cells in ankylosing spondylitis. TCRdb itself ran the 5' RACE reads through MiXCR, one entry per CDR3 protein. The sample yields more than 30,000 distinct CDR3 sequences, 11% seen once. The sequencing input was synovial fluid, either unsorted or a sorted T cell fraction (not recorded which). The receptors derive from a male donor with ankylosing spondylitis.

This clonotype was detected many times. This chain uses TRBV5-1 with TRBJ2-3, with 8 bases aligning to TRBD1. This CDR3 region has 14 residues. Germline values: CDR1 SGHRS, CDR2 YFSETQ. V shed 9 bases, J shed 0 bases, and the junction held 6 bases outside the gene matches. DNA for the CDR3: TGCGCCACCAAGGGACAGGCGAGCACAGATACGCAGTATTTT. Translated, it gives CATKGQASTDTQYF.

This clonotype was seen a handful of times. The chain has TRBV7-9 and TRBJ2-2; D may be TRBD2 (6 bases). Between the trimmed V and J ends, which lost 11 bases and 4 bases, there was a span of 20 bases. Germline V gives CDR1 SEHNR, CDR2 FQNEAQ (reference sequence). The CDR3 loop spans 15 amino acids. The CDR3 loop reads CASLSGRGRTGELFF. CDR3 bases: TGTGCCTCCCTTTCCGGGCGGGGTCGCACCGGGGAGCTGTTTTTT.

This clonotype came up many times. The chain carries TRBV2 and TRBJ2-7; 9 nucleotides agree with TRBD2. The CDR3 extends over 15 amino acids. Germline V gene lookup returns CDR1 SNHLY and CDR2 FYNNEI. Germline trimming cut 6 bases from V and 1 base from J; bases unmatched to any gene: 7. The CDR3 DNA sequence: TGTGCCAGCAGGGAGCTTAGCGGGAGTTCCTACGAGCAGTACTTC. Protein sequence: CASRELSGSSYEQYF.

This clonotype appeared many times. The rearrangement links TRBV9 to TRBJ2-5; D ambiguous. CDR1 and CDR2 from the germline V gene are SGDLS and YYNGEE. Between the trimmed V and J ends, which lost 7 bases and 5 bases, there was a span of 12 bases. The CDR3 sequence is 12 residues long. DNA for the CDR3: TGTGCCAGCTCACCCGTCGGGGAGACCCAGTACTTC. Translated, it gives CASSPVGETQYF.

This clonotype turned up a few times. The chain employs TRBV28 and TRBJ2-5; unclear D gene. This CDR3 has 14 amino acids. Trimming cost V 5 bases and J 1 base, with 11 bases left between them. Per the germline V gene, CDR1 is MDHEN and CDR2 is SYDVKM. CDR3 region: CASSKPAIQETQYF. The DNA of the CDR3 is TGTGCCAGCAGTAAACCGGCAATCCAAGAGACCCAGTACTTC.

CDR3 loop: CASSLGGIGNIQYF. DNA of the CDR3: TGTGCCAGCAGCTTAGGGGGCATTGGAAACATTCAGTACTTC. This chain uses TRBV11-1 with TRBJ2-4; D might be TRBD1 (5 bases). Per germline, CDR1 SGHAT and CDR2 FQDESV (reference sequence). V was cut by 1 base and J by 6 bases, with 10 bases left in between. The length of the CDR3 is 14 residues.

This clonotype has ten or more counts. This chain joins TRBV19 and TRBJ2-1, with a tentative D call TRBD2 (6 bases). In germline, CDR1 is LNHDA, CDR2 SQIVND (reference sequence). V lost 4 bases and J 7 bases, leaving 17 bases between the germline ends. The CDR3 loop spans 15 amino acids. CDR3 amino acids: CASSRASVWVNEQFF. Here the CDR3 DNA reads TGTGCCAGTAGTAGAGCTAGCGTCTGGGTGAATGAGCAGTTCTTC.

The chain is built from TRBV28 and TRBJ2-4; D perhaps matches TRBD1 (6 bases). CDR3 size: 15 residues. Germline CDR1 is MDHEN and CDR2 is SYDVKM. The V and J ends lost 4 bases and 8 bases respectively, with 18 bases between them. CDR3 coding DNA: TGTGCCAGCAGTTCCCAACAGGGTGATACGGACATTCAGTACTTC. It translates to CASSSQQGDTDIQYF.

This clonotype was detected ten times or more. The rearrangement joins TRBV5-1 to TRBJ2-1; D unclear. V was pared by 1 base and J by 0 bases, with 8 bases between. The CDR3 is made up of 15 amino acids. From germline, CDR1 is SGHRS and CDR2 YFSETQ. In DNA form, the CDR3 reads TGCGCCAGCAGCTTGTGGGGAAGCTCCTACAATGAGCAGTTCTTC. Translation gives CASSLWGSSYNEQFF.

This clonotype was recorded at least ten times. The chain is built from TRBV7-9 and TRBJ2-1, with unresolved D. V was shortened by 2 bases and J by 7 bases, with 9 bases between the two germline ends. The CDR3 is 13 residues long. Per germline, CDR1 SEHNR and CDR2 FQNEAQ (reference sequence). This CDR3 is CASSLTVPNEQFF. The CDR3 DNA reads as TGTGCCAGCAGCTTAACGGTACCAAATGAGCAGTTCTTC.

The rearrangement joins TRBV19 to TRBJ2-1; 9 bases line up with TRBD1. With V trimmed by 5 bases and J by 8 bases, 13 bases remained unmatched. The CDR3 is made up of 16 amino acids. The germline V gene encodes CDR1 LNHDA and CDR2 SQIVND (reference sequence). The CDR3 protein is CASSAEGQGIFDEQFF. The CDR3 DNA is TGTGCCAGTAGTGCAGAAGGACAGGGGATTTTCGATGAGCAGTTCTTC.

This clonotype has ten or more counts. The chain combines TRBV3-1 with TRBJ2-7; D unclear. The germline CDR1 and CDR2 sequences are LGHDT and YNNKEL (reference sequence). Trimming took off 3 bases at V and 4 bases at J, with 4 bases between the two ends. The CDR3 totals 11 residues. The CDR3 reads CASSQRYEQYF. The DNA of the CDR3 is TGTGCCAGCAGCCAGCGGTACGAGCAGTACTTC.

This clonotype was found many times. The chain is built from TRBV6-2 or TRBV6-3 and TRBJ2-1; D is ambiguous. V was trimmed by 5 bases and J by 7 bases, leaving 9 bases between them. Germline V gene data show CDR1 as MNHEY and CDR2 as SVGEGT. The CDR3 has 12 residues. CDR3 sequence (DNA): TGTGCCAGCAGTCCTGGGTGGAATGAGCAGTTCTTC. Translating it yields CASSPGWNEQFF.

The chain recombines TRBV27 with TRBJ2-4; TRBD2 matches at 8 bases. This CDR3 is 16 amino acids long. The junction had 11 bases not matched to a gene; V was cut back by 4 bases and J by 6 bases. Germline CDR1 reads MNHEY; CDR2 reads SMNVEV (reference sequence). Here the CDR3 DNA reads TGTGCCAGCAGTTACTCCGGGCTAGCGGGTACAAACATTCAGTACTTC. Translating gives CASSYSGLAGTNIQYF.

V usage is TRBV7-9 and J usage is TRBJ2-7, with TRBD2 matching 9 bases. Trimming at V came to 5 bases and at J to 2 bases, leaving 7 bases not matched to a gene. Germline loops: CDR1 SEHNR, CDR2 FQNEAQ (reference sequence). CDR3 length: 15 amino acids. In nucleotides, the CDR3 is TGTGCCAGCAGCACTTCTAGCGGGGCAGCCTACGAGCAGTACTTC. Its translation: CASSTSSGAAYEQYF.

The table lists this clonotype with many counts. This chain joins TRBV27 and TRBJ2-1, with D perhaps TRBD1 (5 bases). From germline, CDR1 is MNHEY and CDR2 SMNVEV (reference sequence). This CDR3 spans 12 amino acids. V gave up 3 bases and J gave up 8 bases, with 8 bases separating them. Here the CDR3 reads CASSLVGDEQFF. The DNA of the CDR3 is TGTGCCAGCAGTTTGGTAGGGGATGAGCAGTTCTTC.

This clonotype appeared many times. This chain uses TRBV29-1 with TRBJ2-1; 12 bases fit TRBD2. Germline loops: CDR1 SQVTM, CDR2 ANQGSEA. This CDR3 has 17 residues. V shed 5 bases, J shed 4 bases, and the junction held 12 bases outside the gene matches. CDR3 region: CSVPPGLAGTLYNEQFF. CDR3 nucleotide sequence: TGCAGCGTTCCTCCCGGACTAGCGGGGACCCTTTACAATGAGCAGTTCTTC.

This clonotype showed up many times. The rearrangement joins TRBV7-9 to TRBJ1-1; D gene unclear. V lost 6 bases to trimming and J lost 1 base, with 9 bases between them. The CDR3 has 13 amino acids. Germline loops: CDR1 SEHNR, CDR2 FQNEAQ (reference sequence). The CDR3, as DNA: TGTGCCAGCAGACCGACACGGAACACTGAAGCTTTCTTT. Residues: CASRPTRNTEAFF.

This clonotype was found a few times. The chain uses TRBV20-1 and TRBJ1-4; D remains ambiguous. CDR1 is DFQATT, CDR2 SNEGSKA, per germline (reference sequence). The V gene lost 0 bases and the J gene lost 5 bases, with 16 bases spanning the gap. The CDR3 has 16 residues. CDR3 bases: TGCAGTGCTAGAGATCTGGCAGGCGCCTTCAATGAAAAACTGTTTTTT. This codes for CSARDLAGAFNEKLFF.

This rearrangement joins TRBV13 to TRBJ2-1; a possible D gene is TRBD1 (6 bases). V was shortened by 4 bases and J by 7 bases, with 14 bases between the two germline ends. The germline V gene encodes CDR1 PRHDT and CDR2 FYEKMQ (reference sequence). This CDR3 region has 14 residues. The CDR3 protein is CASSSSEQGNEQFF. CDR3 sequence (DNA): TGTGCCAGCAGCTCCTCCGAACAGGGAAATGAGCAGTTCTTC.

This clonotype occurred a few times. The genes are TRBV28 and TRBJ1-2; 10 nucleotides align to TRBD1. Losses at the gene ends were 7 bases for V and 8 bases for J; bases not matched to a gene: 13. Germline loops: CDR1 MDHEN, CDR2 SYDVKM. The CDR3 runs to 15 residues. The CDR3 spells CASTSPETGGRGYTF. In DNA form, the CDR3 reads TGTGCCAGCACTTCCCCTGAGACAGGGGGCCGCGGCTACACCTTC.

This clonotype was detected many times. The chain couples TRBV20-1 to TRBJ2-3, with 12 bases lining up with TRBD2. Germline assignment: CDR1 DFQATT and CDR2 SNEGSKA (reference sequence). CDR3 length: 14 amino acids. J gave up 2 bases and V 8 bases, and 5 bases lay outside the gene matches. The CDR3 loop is CSLGLAGNTDTQYF. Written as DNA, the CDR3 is TGCAGTTTAGGACTAGCGGGGAACACAGATACGCAGTATTTT.

In nucleotides, the CDR3 is TGTGCCAGCAGCGCTTCTAGTCGGAATGAGCAGTTCTTC. Protein sequence: CASSASSRNEQFF. The J gene is TRBJ2-1, the V gene TRBV11-2; no reliable D call. This CDR3 has 13 residues. V lost 5 bases and J 7 bases, leaving 12 bases between the germline ends. Looked up from germline, CDR1 is SGHAT and CDR2 is FQNNGV.

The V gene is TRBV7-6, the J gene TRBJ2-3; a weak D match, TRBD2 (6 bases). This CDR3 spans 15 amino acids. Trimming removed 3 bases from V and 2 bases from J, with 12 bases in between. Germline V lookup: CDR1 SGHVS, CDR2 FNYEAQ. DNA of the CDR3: TGTGCCAGCAGCTTCTCTGCGGGGTTCACAGATACGCAGTATTTT. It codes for CASSFSAGFTDTQYF. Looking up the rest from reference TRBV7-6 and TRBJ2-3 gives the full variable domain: GAGVSQSPRYKVTKRGQDVALRCDPISGHVSLYWYRQALGQGPEFLTYFNYEAQQDKSGLPNDRFSAERPEGSISTLTIQRTEQRDSAMYRCASSFSAGFTDTQYFGPGTRLTVL.

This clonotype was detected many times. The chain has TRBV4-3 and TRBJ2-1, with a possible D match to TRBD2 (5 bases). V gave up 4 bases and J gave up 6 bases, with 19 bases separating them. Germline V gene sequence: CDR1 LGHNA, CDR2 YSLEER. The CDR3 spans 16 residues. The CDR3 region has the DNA TGCGCCAGCAGCCCGGGGATGGGAATTACATTCAATGAGCAGTTCTTC. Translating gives CASSPGMGITFNEQFF.

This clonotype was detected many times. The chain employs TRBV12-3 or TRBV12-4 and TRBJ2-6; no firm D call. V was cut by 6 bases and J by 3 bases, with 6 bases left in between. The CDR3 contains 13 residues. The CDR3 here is CASRPGGANVLTF. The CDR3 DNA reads TGTGCCAGCAGGCCCGGTGGGGCCAACGTCCTGACTTTC.

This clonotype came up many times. CDR3 sequence: CATSLGDDTQYF. The CDR3 region has the DNA TGTGCCACCAGCCTCGGGGACGATACGCAGTATTTT. J is TRBJ2-3 and V is TRBV15; tentatively, D is TRBD1 or TRBD2 (5 bases each). The V gene's germline CDR1 is LNHNV and CDR2 YYDKDF (reference sequence). The CDR3 contains 12 residues. V lost 5 bases to trimming and J lost 6 bases, with 9 bases between them.